This T cell receptor beta chain was observed in a study of glioma-infiltrating T cells after dendritic cell vaccination. About the study: Three intradermal dendritic cell vaccine injections were given every two weeks.

The CDR3 consists of 15 residues. Germline CDR1 reads SNHLY; CDR2 reads FYNNEI. Losses at the gene ends were 4 bases for V and 6 bases for J; bases not matched to a gene: 6. Time point in this sample: after dendritic cell vaccination, including at tumor progression/relapse. Clones were sequenced by immunoSEQ multiplex PCR, and TCRdb holds only the in-frame ones, with some missing. The sample holds 91,000 or so clones, 65% to 85% seen once. The sequences come from blood, collected after dendritic cell vaccination. The chain joins TRBV2 to TRBJ2-1, with TRBD2 matching over 10 bases. The source of this sequence is a human donor with glioblastoma. The CDR3, as DNA: TGTGCCAGCAGTGGCACTAGCGGGGCGCGCAATGAGCAGTTCTTC. Its protein product is CASSGTSGARNEQFF.